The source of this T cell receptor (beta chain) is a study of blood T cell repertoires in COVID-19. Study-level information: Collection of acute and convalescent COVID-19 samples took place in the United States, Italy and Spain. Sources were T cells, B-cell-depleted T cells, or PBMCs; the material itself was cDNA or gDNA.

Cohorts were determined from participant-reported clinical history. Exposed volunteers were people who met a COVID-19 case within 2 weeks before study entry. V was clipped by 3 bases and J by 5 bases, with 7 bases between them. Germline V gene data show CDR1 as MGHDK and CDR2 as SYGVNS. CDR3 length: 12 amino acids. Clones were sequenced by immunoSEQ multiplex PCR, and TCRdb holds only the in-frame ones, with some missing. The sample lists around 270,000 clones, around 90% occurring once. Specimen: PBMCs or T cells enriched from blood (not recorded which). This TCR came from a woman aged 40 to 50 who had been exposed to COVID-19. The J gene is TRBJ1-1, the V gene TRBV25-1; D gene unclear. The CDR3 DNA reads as TGTGCCAGCAGTGATGGACTTACTGAAGCTTTCTTT. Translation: CASSDGLTEAFF.